These 7 T cell receptor beta chains originate from one sample sequenced in a study of T cells in Graves' hyperthyroidism and ophthalmopathy. TCR beta CDR3 regions were amplified from RNA transcripts. The HTBI primer set drove a first-round RT-PCR of the TCR CDR3. Each CDR3 protein gets one entry after TCRdb re-called the multiplex PCR reads with MiXCR. The data contain hundreds of thousands of distinct CDR3 sequences, 13% of them singletons. Sequenced input: blood. These receptors were collected from a woman aged 18-29 years with Graves' hyperthyroidism.

Ten or more counts support this clonotype. This chain links TRBV15 with TRBJ1-1; D not resolved. The V gene's germline CDR1 is LNHNV and CDR2 YYDKDF (reference sequence). Trimming took off 0 bases at V and 3 bases at J, with 17 bases between the two ends. This CDR3 is built from 17 residues. The CDR3 reads CATSRDEWPRADTEAFF. In DNA, the CDR3 is TGTGCCACCAGCAGAGATGAATGGCCCCGTGCGGACACTGAAGCTTTCTTT.

This clonotype has a count of ten or more. The V gene is TRBV2, the J gene TRBJ1-1; D not certain. Trimming took 5 bases from V and 1 from J, leaving 5 bases between them. The CDR3 runs to 12 residues. CDR1 SNHLY and CDR2 FYNNEI come from the germline V gene. The chain's CDR3 is CASSSGNTEAFF. Written as DNA, the CDR3 is TGTGCCAGCAGTAGTGGGAACACTGAAGCTTTCTTT.

This clonotype came up many times. The J gene is TRBJ2-2, the V gene TRBV7-8; D is tentatively TRBD1 or TRBD2 (5 bases each). CDR1 and CDR2 from the germline V gene are SGHVS and FQNEAQ. Deletions cut 5 bases from V and 0 bases from J, with 16 bases between. The CDR3 consists of 17 residues. CDR3 loop: CASSVEKGRTNTGELFF. The CDR3, as DNA: TGTGCCAGCAGCGTAGAAAAGGGACGGACGAACACCGGGGAGCTGTTTTTT.

This clonotype was seen a few times. The genes are TRBV5-1 and TRBJ2-5; D is undetermined. CDR1 and CDR2 from the germline V gene are SGHRS and YFSETQ. The V gene lost 1 base and the J gene lost 4 bases, with 14 bases spanning the gap. CDR3 length: 15 residues. Here the CDR3 DNA reads TGCGCCAGCAGCTTGCTTGGTTCCGGCGTAGAGACCCAGTACTTC. Translation: CASSLLGSGVETQYF.

This clonotype has at least ten counts. The gene calls are TRBV27 and TRBJ1-2, with 9 bases matching TRBD1. Germline assignment: CDR1 MNHEY and CDR2 SMNVEV (reference sequence). CDR3 length: 15 amino acids. Losses at the gene ends were 0 bases for V and 6 bases for J; bases not matched to a gene: 5. For the CDR3, the DNA is TGTGCCAGCAGTTTATCCACAGGGGGCAGAGATGGCTACACCTTC. Amino acids: CASSLSTGGRDGYTF.

Worth noting for this clonotype: This sequence may be a read error, since a much larger clone differs from it by one base. The V call is TRBV28, the J call TRBJ1-1; 7 bases map to TRBD1. Germline V gene data show CDR1 as MDHEN and CDR2 as SYDVKM. The CDR3 runs to 17 residues. CDR3 sequence reads: CANSLWSPRQGNTEAFF. CDR3 in DNA: TGTGCCAACAGTTTATGGTCCCCCAGACAGGGGAACACTGAAGCTTTCTTT.

This clonotype was observed a handful of times. The chain links TRBV10-3 to TRBJ2-3; 8 positions agree with TRBD1. Germline CDR1 reads ENHRY; CDR2 reads SYGVKD. The junction had 6 bases not matched to a gene; V was cut back by 6 bases and J by 4 bases. There are 14 residues in the CDR3. CDR3 protein: CAISPPGGSDTQYF. In DNA form, the CDR3 reads TGTGCCATCAGCCCGCCAGGGGGCTCAGATACGCAGTATTTT.